This TCR beta chain originates from a study of spatial heterogeneity in lung cancer. Study summary: Alpha-chain sequences were consistently detected in smaller numbers than beta-chain sequences.

CDR3 length: 12 amino acids. In germline, CDR1 is GTSNPN, CDR2 SVGIG (reference sequence). V shed 4 bases and J shed 4 bases, with 10 bases lying between them. This clonotype has ten or more counts. Its antigen is as yet unknown. TCRdb analysed the 5' RACE reads with MiXCR anew, one entry per CDR3 protein. Among around 21,000 distinct CDR3 sequences, 2.8% were seen once, and the ten largest hold 7% to 8%. General study points: Of tumor T cells, an estimated coverage of around 6.3% was reached for alpha chains and 13% to 15% for beta chains. Higher tumor mutation counts went along with higher counts of expanded intratumoral alpha and beta TCRs.

The time point was: sample taken at primary tumor resection. Tumor, nontumor lung or frozen PBMC supplied whole RNA, sequenced without sorting. Source: lung tumor tissue, taken at surgery. This rearrangement joins TRBV30 to TRBJ1-2; unclear D gene. This TCR came from a male donor with early-stage non-small cell lung cancer. Here the CDR3 reads CAWKKGTYGYTF. The CDR3 DNA sequence: TGTGCCTGGAAGAAGGGAACCTATGGCTACACCTTC.